The clone carrying this T cell receptor beta chain occurred many times. Its antigen is as yet unknown. V was clipped by 4 bases and J by 5 bases; unmatched bases: 6. This CDR3 has 14 residues. Germline CDR1 MNHEY, CDR2 SMNVEV (reference sequence). This sample stems from a study of regulatory T cells in long-lasting Graves disease. Overall study context: Positive TSH receptor antibodies alongside over 5 years of antithyroid drugs were what marked Graves' disease as persistent. The study's findings and limits: Patients with persistent disease shared 2,741 public clonotypes, outpacing the roughly 1,000 shared by new patients.

Building the TCR beta libraries relied on iRepertoire HTBI primers, and CDR3 regions underwent Arm-PCR. Authors' analysis steps: About 62 TRBV and 11 to 15 TRBJ segments were identified across samples. Using its own MiXCR run on the multiplex PCR reads, TCRdb lists one record per CDR3 protein. In this record, the V and J calls reflect TCRdb's handling and not the investigators' own analysis. The table shows about 310,000 distinct CDR3 sequences, with 22% occurring only once. Documented time point: persistent/refractory GD, antithyroid drugs over 5 years with positive TRAb. Generation of the TCR library employed RNA extracted from PBMCs. Criteria from the American Thyroid Association guidelines were applied to diagnose Graves' disease.

Sequencing was performed on peripheral blood mononuclear cells (PBMCs), taken when the disease was refractory, from a patient treated with antithyroid drugs. This receptor was taken from a female donor with Graves disease. This chain links TRBV27 with TRBJ2-5; 8 nucleotides match TRBD2. CDR3 coding DNA: TGTGCCAGCAGTTCTCAGCGGGAGTGGGAGACCCAGTACTTC. Residues: CASSSQREWETQYF.